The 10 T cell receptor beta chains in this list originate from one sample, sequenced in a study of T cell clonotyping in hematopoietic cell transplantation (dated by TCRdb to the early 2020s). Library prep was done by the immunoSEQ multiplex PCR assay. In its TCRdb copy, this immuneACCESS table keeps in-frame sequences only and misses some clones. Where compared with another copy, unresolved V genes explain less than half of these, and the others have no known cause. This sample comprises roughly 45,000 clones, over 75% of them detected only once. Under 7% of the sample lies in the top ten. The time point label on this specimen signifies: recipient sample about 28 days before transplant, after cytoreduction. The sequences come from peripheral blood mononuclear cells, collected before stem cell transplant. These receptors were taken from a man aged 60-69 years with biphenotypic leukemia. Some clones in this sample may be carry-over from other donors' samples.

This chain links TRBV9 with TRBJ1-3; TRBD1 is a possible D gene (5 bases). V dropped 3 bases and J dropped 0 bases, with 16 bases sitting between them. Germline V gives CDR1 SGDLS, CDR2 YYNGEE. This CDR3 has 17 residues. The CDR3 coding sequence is TGTGCCAGCAGCGAGAGCTTACAGGACGTCTCTGGAAACACCATATATTTT. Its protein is CASSESLQDVSGNTIYF. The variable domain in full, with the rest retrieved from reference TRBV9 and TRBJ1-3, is DSGVTQTPKHLITATGQRVTLRCSPRSGDLSVYWYQQSLDQGLQFLIQYYNGEERAKGNILERFSAQQFPDLHSELNLSSLELGDSALYFCASSESLQDVSGNTIYFGEGSWLTVV.

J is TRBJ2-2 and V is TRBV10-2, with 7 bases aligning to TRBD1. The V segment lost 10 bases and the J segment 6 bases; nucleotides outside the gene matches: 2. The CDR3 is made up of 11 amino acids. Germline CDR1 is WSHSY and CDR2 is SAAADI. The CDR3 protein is CATDRAGELFF. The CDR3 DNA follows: TGCGCCACCGACAGGGCCGGGGAGCTGTTTTTT.

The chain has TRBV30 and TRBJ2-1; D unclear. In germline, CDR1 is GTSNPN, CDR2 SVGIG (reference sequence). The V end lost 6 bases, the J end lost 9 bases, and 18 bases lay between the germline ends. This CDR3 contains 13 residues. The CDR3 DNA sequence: TGTGCCTGCGAAGGGTCTCCGGACGGTGAGCAGTTCTTC. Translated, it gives CACEGSPDGEQFF.

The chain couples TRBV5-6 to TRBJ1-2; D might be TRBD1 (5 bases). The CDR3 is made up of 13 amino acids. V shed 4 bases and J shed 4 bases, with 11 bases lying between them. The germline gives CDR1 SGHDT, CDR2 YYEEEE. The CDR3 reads CASSRGTLYGYTF. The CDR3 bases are TGTGCCAGCAGCAGGGGCACCCTCTATGGCTACACCTTC.

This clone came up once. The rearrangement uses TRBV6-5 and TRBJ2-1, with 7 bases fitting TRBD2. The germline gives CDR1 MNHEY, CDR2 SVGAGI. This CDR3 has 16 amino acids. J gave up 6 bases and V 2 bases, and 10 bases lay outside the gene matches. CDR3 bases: TGTGCCAGCAGTTACCAGTTGTCAGCGGGGCCCAATGAGCAGTTCTTC. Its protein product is CASSYQLSAGPNEQFF.

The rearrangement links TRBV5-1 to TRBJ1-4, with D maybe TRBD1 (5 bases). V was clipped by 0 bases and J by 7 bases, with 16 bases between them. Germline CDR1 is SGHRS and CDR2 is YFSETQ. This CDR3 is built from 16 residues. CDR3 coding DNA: TGCGCCAGCAGCTTGGCCGGGGCCGACGGAGGTGAAAAACTGTTTTTT. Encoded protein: CASSLAGADGGEKLFF.

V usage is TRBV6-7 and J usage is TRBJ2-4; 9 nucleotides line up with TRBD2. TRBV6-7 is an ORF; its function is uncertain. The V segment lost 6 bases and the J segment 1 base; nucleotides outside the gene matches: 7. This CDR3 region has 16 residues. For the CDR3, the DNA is TGTGCCAGCAGGCTTACTGCGGGGGGGGCCAAAAACATTCAGTACTTC. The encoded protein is CASRLTAGGAKNIQYF.

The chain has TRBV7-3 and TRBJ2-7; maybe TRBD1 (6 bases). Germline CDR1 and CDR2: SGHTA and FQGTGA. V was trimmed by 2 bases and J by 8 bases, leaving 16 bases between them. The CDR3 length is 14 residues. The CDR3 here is CASSLVAGDSKQYF. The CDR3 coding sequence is TGTGCCAGCAGCTTAGTTGCAGGGGATTCCAAGCAGTACTTC.

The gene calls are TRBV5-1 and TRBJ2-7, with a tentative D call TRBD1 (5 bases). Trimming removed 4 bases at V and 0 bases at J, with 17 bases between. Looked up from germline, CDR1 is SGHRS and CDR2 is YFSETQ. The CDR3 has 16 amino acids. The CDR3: CASSTLPGQVSYEQYF. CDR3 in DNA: TGCGCCAGCAGCACCCTCCCAGGGCAGGTCTCCTACGAGCAGTACTTC.

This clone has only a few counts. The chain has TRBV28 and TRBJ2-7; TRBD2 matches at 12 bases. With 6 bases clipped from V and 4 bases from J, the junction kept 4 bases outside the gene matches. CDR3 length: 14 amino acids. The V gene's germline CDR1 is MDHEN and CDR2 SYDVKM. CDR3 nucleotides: TGTGCCAGCAGCCAGACTAGCGGGAGATACGAGCAGTACTTC. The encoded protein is CASSQTSGRYEQYF.